The rows below give T cell receptor beta chains drawn from one sample of a study of shared clonotypes between healthy human individuals. The data were produced by immunoSEQ multiplex PCR, yet TCRdb's version contains in-frame clones alone and is incomplete. The table has roughly 2.2 million clones, approximately 90% seen once; the top ten hold 0.37%. The sample comprised naive CD4+ T cells from PBMCs. All receptors derive from a man aged 18 to 30 in good health. Some clones in this sample may be carry-over from other donors' samples. The conserved cysteine and the conserved F or W are not part of the CDR3 here. The D gene is left open where the match is weak.

ASSRSQSEGLAGRDQETQY,TRBV4-2,TRBD2,TRBJ2-5
ASSARRWEKLF,TRBV28,-,TRBJ1-4
ASSLRAPSGANVLT,TRBV5-4,-,TRBJ2-6
SVTRDNEKLF,TRBV29-1,-,TRBJ1-4
ASSDRQGVGETQY,TRBV25-1,TRBD1,TRBJ2-5
ATSPGGDNEQF,TRBV10-3,-,TRBJ2-1
ASSVVGSGANVLT,TRBV9,-,TRBJ2-6
ASSSRPNEKLF,TRBV5-1,-,TRBJ1-4
ASSLNPGLTGELF,TRBV7-6,-,TRBJ2-2
ASSLATSGSTDTQY,TRBV5-1,TRBD2,TRBJ2-3
ASKLGDAYEKLF,TRBV28,-,TRBJ1-4
ASSPGGGRAIGELF,TRBV7-2,TRBD2,TRBJ2-2
ASSPPGQLNTEAF,TRBV6-6,TRBD1,TRBJ1-1
ASSDPPGTSGRPNEQF,TRBV25-1,TRBD2,TRBJ2-1
ASSLGLAVNTYEQY,TRBV5-1,TRBD2,TRBJ2-7
ASSFRQGAGDTQY,TRBV11-2,TRBD1,TRBJ2-3
ASSLAGASTDTQY,TRBV11-3,-,TRBJ2-3
ASSTRQASGANVLT,TRBV7-9,-,TRBJ2-6
ASSETPNTEAF,TRBV9,-,TRBJ1-1
ASSPADLGYEQY,TRBV18,-,TRBJ2-7
ASSLASILSYEQY,TRBV7-9,-,TRBJ2-7
ASSQVGEDPEAF,TRBV4-2,-,TRBJ1-1
ASSLGRLAGERKTDTQY,TRBV7-9,TRBD2,TRBJ2-3
ASSSRTAGADTQY,TRBV7-9,-,TRBJ2-3
ASSATGTGHYEQY,TRBV6-1,TRBD1,TRBJ2-7
ASRRTPSTDTQY,TRBV6-1,-,TRBJ2-3
ASSGGLAQETQY,TRBV7-2,TRBD2,TRBJ2-5
ASRASTQMIKQY,TRBV6-1,-,TRBJ2-7
ASSLIGLAETQY,TRBV5-1,-,TRBJ2-5
ASSVPVGAGAKNIQY,TRBV2,-,TRBJ2-4
ASVGSTYEQY,TRBV28,-,-
ASHGTGYSYEQY,TRBV28,TRBD1,TRBJ2-7
ASSDGWGGPPGVYNEQF,TRBV7-3,TRBD2,TRBJ2-1
ASSDLISTDTQY,TRBV2,-,TRBJ2-3
ASSGRQGGGYT,TRBV6-4,-,TRBJ1-2
SVVFIMNTEAF,TRBV29-1,-,TRBJ1-1
ASSLFRDRVIEKLF,TRBV7-8,TRBD1,TRBJ1-4
ASRGASSPYGYT,TRBV6-5,-,TRBJ1-2
AWSDSESSYEQY,TRBV30,-,TRBJ2-7
ASSQQMGGDTQY,TRBV4-1,-,TRBJ2-3
ASSRRDRGYEQY,TRBV28,TRBD1,TRBJ2-7
ASSSSTGSGNTIY,TRBV7-9,-,TRBJ1-3
ASSFQGPLPNYGYT,TRBV7-2,-,TRBJ1-2
ASTEQGATGANVLT,TRBV11-2,TRBD1,TRBJ2-6
AWGPQNGEKLF,TRBV30,-,TRBJ1-4
ASSQVRANTEAF,TRBV4-1,-,TRBJ1-1
ASSKQRNEQF,TRBV27,-,TRBJ2-1
ASSGGQMLAGELF,TRBV19,-,TRBJ2-2
ASSSSGTSYEQY,TRBV5-1,TRBD2,TRBJ2-7
ASSEVVTNTEAF,TRBV2,-,TRBJ1-1